The clone carrying this T cell receptor beta chain was counted a single time. This sample was taken from a study of control samples from healthy donors and cancer patients. Sequencing was performed with immunoSEQ multiplex PCR; in TCRdb, only in-frame clones are kept and a portion is missing. The repertoire holds approximately 150,000 clones, with roughly 89% as singletons. The V end was cut by 6 bases, the J end by 4 bases, with 12 bases between. The V gene's germline CDR1 is MNHEY and CDR2 SVGAGI. This CDR3 region has 13 residues. This TCR came from a man between 18 and 29 years old in good health. Sequencing was performed on blood. The gene calls are TRBV6-5 and TRBJ1-1, with a tentative D call TRBD1 (5 bases). CDR3 coding DNA: TGTGCCAGCAGAGCCGCCCAGGGCACTGAAGCTTTCTTT. Translating gives CASRAAQGTEAFF.